The 23 T cell receptor beta chains presented below share a single source sample, sequenced in a study of identical twins' blood T cells. TCRdb used MiXCR to reprocess the 5' RACE reads, holding one entry per CDR3 protein. The data hold around 380,000 distinct CDR3 sequences, with approximately 30% observed a single time. The source material was PBMCs. The source of these receptors is a woman aged 18 to 55 in good health.

The chain is built from TRBV27 and TRBJ1-6; D is perhaps TRBD1 (6 bases). CDR1 and CDR2 (germline): MNHEY, SMNVEV (reference sequence). The CDR3 has 16 amino acids. Between the trimmed V and J ends, which lost 2 bases and 9 bases, there was a span of 17 bases. CDR3 DNA sequence: TGTGCCAGCAGTTTAGGCACAGGGATCAACAGTTCACCCCTCCACTTT. Amino acids: CASSLGTGINSSPLHF.

The V and J genes are TRBV29-1 and TRBJ1-2; D ambiguous. Trimming stripped 7 bases from V and 6 bases from J, with 12 bases between. Germline V gives CDR1 SQVTM, CDR2 ANQGSEA. This CDR3 is built from 11 residues. The CDR3 is CSGAWWDGYTF. CDR3 in DNA: TGCAGCGGAGCCTGGTGGGATGGCTACACCTTC.

This clonotype has a handful of counts. This chain uses TRBV6-2 or TRBV6-3 with TRBJ1-2; tentatively, D is TRBD1 (6 bases). Germline V lookup: CDR1 MNHEY, CDR2 SVGEGT. The CDR3 is 15 residues long. V dropped 4 bases and J dropped 4 bases, with 16 bases sitting between them. The CDR3: CASSSTRTAPYGYTF. CDR3 bases: TGTGCCAGCAGTTCGACCCGGACAGCTCCCTATGGCTACACCTTC.

The chain carries TRBV20-1 and TRBJ2-3; TRBD1 or TRBD2 may be the D gene (7 bases each). CDR3 length equals 17 residues. Trimming removed 5 bases at V and 2 bases at J, with 23 bases between. Germline V gene data show CDR1 as DFQATT and CDR2 as SNEGSKA (reference sequence). As DNA, the CDR3 is TGCAGTGCTGGGGGGGGACAGAGAGCGGGACTCACAGATACGCAGTATTTT. Translating it yields CSAGGGQRAGLTDTQYF.

This clonotype was detected only a few times. This chain connects TRBV7-9 to TRBJ1-1; weak D call: TRBD1 (6 bases). This CDR3 region has 12 residues. V dropped 3 bases and J dropped 6 bases, with 8 bases sitting between them. The germline V gene has CDR1 SEHNR and CDR2 FQNEAQ (reference sequence). CDR3 in amino acids: CASSFGGAEAFF. The CDR3 coding sequence is TGTGCCAGCAGCTTTGGGGGCGCTGAAGCTTTCTTT.

This clonotype was counted a few times. A read error may be the cause here, since a much bigger clone is one base away. The chain recombines TRBV12-3 or TRBV12-4 with TRBJ2-5; D is undetermined. The length of the CDR3 is 11 residues. V dropped 6 bases and J dropped 2 bases, with 4 bases sitting between them. CDR3 coding DNA: TGTGCCAGCAGAGTTCAAGAGACCCAGTACTTC. This codes for CASRVQETQYF.

This clonotype was seen a few times. The CDR3 DNA is TGTGCCAGCTCTCACCGGTCTATGGGGGATGGTGAAGCTTTCTTT. This codes for CASSHRSMGDGEAFF. The gene calls are TRBV18 and TRBJ1-1; a weak D match, TRBD1 (5 bases). Trimming cost V 6 bases and J 7 bases, with 21 bases left between them. Germline assignment: CDR1 KGHSH and CDR2 LQKENI. The CDR3 runs to 15 residues.

The chain has TRBV5-1 and TRBJ2-7; TRBD1 agrees at 9 bases. The trim removed 6 bases at V and 4 bases at J, leaving 11 bases unmatched. CDR1 and CDR2 from the germline V gene are SGHRS and YFSETQ. The CDR3 covers 15 residues. As DNA, the CDR3 is TGCGCCAGCACCGACCCGGGACAGGGAGTTTACGAGCAGTACTTC. Translated, it gives CASTDPGQGVYEQYF.

This clonotype was counted between two and nine times. The chain uses TRBV7-2 and TRBJ2-3; D remains ambiguous. V lost 4 bases, J lost 6 bases, and 8 bases lay in between. Per the germline V gene, CDR1 is SGHTA and CDR2 is FQGNSA. The CDR3 is made up of 12 amino acids. The DNA of the CDR3 is TGTGCCAGCAGCTGGCTTTGGGATACGCAGTATTTT. Amino acids: CASSWLWDTQYF.

This clonotype was recorded many times. V is TRBV29-1 and J is TRBJ1-1; D is uncertain. The CDR3 sequence is 14 residues long. V lost 5 bases, J lost 4 bases, and 17 bases lay in between. Germline values: CDR1 SQVTM, CDR2 ANQGSEA. The CDR3 here is CSVRFGRGSTEAFF. The CDR3 DNA sequence: TGCAGCGTTCGTTTCGGGCGAGGCAGCACTGAAGCTTTCTTT.

This clonotype occurred a few times. V usage is TRBV3-1 and J usage is TRBJ2-2; the D is unclear. This CDR3 spans 14 amino acids. The V gene lost 7 bases and the J gene lost 5 bases, with 14 bases spanning the gap. Germline lookup yields CDR1 LGHDT and CDR2 YNNKEL (reference sequence). The CDR3 nucleotides read TGTGCCAGCACCTCTAATGGTGGGACCGGGGAGCTGTTTTTT. Protein: CASTSNGGTGELFF.

This rearrangement joins TRBV5-1 to TRBJ1-2; D gene unclear. CDR3 length equals 16 residues. CDR1 is SGHRS, CDR2 YFSETQ, per germline. Trimming shortened V by 1 base and J by 3 bases, and 16 bases separated the two germline ends. The CDR3 protein is CASSLSFRGFDYGYTF. The CDR3 region has the DNA TGCGCCAGCAGCTTGAGCTTTCGGGGTTTCGACTATGGCTACACCTTC.

This clonotype was counted between two and nine times. DNA for the CDR3: TGTGCCAGCAGCCGCATCGACCCGAACACTGAAGCTTTCTTT. Translated: CASSRIDPNTEAFF. V gene TRBV5-6 combines with J gene TRBJ1-1; no clear D. The germline CDR1 and CDR2 sequences are SGHDT and YYEEEE. The CDR3 has 14 amino acids. Deletions cut 4 bases from V and 1 base from J, with 11 bases between.

The genes are TRBV9 and TRBJ1-1; the D gene is possibly TRBD1 (5 bases). The CDR3 totals 15 residues. Trimming stripped 2 bases from V and 0 bases from J, with 11 bases between. In germline, CDR1 is SGDLS, CDR2 YYNGEE. The CDR3 here is CASSVSGLLNTEAFF. The DNA of the CDR3 is TGTGCCAGCAGCGTGTCAGGGCTGTTGAACACTGAAGCTTTCTTT. Filled out from reference TRBV9 and TRBJ1-1, the complete variable domain reads DSGVTQTPKHLITATGQRVTLRCSPRSGDLSVYWYQQSLDQGLQFLIQYYNGEERAKGNILERFSAQQFPDLHSELNLSSLELGDSALYFCASSVSGLLNTEAFFGQGTRLTVV.

The chain couples TRBV27 to TRBJ1-5, with D unclear. CDR1 is MNHEY and CDR2 is SMNVEV in the germline V gene (reference sequence). The V end lost 3 bases, the J end lost 11 bases, and 17 bases lay between the germline ends. This CDR3 contains 14 residues. This CDR3 is CASSFLPPRGAQHF. As DNA, the CDR3 is TGTGCCAGCAGTTTCCTACCCCCTCGGGGAGCCCAGCATTTT.

This clonotype was recorded at least ten times. The chain carries TRBV2 and TRBJ1-2; 7 nucleotides align to TRBD1. The CDR3 length is 11 residues. V lost 6 bases and J lost 6; bases outside the gene matches: 1. CDR1 and CDR2 from the germline V gene are SNHLY and FYNNEI. The DNA for the CDR3 is TGTGCCAGCAGAGACAGGGATGGCTACACCTTC. This encodes CASRDRDGYTF.

This clonotype has a single count. The chain links TRBV5-5 to TRBJ2-3; maybe TRBD2 (5 bases). The CDR3 covers 16 residues. Deletions cut 7 bases from V and 2 bases from J, with 20 bases between. Germline loops: CDR1 SGHKS, CDR2 YYEKEE (reference sequence). CDR3 sequence reads: CASSGISAAFTDTQYF. CDR3 DNA: TGTGCCAGCTCGGGCATTAGCGCGGCATTCACAGATACGCAGTATTTT.

The genes are TRBV29-1 and TRBJ2-2; D gene unclear. The CDR3 extends over 13 amino acids. Germline CDR1 reads SQVTM; CDR2 reads ANQGSEA. Trimming removed 4 bases from V and 3 bases from J, with 9 bases in between. CDR3 bases: TGCAGCGTTGCGGGTCAGTACACCGGGGAGCTGTTTTTT. Translating it yields CSVAGQYTGELFF.

The chain couples TRBV20-1 to TRBJ2-1; D is uncertain. Trimming took 2 bases from V and 6 from J, leaving 5 bases between them. The CDR3 consists of 11 residues. CDR1 is DFQATT, CDR2 SNEGSKA, per germline (reference sequence). The CDR3 sequence: CSARNGNEQFF. Here the CDR3 DNA reads TGCAGTGCTAGAAATGGCAATGAGCAGTTCTTC.

This clonotype was observed a few times. The V and J genes are TRBV20-1 and TRBJ2-1, with D maybe TRBD1 (6 bases). V was pared by 3 bases and J by 4 bases, with 16 bases between. In germline, CDR1 is DFQATT, CDR2 SNEGSKA (reference sequence). The CDR3 is made up of 15 amino acids. In DNA, the CDR3 is TGCAGTGCTAGGAAGGGTGGACAGAGATACAATGAGCAGTTCTTC. Translated, it gives CSARKGGQRYNEQFF.

The chain couples TRBV6-1 to TRBJ1-1; D remains ambiguous. V shed 0 bases and J shed 4 bases, with 6 bases lying between them. Germline V gives CDR1 MNHNS, CDR2 SASEGT. The CDR3 totals 13 residues. In nucleotides, the CDR3 is TGTGCCAGCAGTGAAGCCCTGACCACTGAAGCTTTCTTT. Encoded protein: CASSEALTTEAFF.

This clonotype was seen a handful of times. The rearrangement links TRBV6-2 or TRBV6-3 to TRBJ1-1; D unresolved. The CDR3 runs to 14 residues. The V end lost 1 base, the J end lost 5 bases, and 11 bases lay between the germline ends. The V gene's germline CDR1 is MNHEY and CDR2 SVGEGT. The CDR3 is CASSYLSVQTEAFF. The CDR3 coding sequence is TGTGCCAGCAGTTACTTATCAGTACAGACTGAAGCTTTCTTT.

J is TRBJ1-2 and V is TRBV19; D possibly corresponds to TRBD1 (5 bases). Trimming cost V 3 bases and J 6 bases, with 11 bases left between them. The CDR3 is made up of 13 amino acids. The V gene's germline CDR1 is LNHDA and CDR2 SQIVND (reference sequence). The chain's CDR3 is CASSMGEIHGYTF. The CDR3 DNA reads TGTGCCAGTAGTATGGGGGAGATACATGGCTACACCTTC.